The rows below give T cell receptor beta chains drawn from one sample of a study of cytomegalovirus exposure and HLA in healthy donors. The method was immunoSEQ multiplex PCR; TCRdb's version includes in-frame clones alone and lacks a portion of them. The table includes hundreds of thousands of clones, 87% detected once. The sequencing sample was made of PBMCs. These TCRs come from a woman in her late teens or twenties in good health and CMV-seropositive. CDR3s include the opening cysteine and the closing phenylalanine or tryptophan.

J gene	V gene	CDR3 protein
TRBJ1-5	TRBV30	CAWDRDSNQPQHF
TRBJ2-7	TRBV6-1	CASSSGRTTYEQYF
TRBJ2-5	TRBV5-1	CASTGMETQYF
TRBJ2-5	TRBV11-2	CASSLDPGGQETQYF
TRBJ2-1	TRBV6-5	CASSWTRSFYNEQFF
TRBJ2-2	TRBV4-2	CASSQDILDAANTGELFF
TRBJ2-7	TRBV6-1	CASRRGREQYF
TRBJ1-2	TRBV9	CASSATRGDDYGYTF
TRBJ1-2	TRBV18	CASSPSGISNYGYTF
TRBJ1-2	TRBV4-2	CASSQGSDSPGYTF
TRBJ2-7	TRBV18	CASSLAGPSYEQYF
TRBJ2-7	TRBV15	CATSRGRGSYEQYF
TRBJ1-2	TRBV5-4	CASSWERQGWGYGYTF
TRBJ2-3	TRBV5-1	CASSSGTRLGADTQYF
TRBJ2-1	TRBV7-8	CASSSSEADEQFF
TRBJ2-7	TRBV30	CAWSGQGYEQYF
TRBJ2-7	TRBV4-2	CASSREREAVAEQYF
TRBJ2-5	TRBV11-2	CASSLVDTQETQYF
TRBJ2-7	TRBV9	CASSVEGGETYEQYF
TRBJ1-3	TRBV29-1	CSVGQSGNTIYF
TRBJ2-7	TRBV28	CASSWGGGSYEQYF
TRBJ2-7	TRBV5-1	CASSWTTGLAYEQYF
TRBJ2-1	TRBV9	CASSRGVRGAGEQFF
TRBJ2-3	TRBV6-5	CASSRGTSGTDTQYF
TRBJ2-1	TRBV9	CASSVVAGARNEQFF
TRBJ1-1	TRBV2	CATKPRVNTEAFF
TRBJ2-7	TRBV28	CASMSRTGLYEQYF
TRBJ2-1	TRBV11-3	CASSLEGTSGRNEQFF
TRBJ2-1	TRBV5-4	CASSPGLAGVYNEQFF
TRBJ2-5	TRBV7-8	CASSLWTAKTQYF
TRBJ1-1	TRBV16	CASSLLEGQGVVKAFF
TRBJ2-7	TRBV7-9	CASSFSQGVREQYF
TRBJ1-2	TRBV19	CASSIFHDRAAIGYTF
TRBJ2-5	TRBV5-1	CASRNDRAGFAQYF
TRBJ1-5	TRBV9	CASSTGRDQPQHF
TRBJ2-1	TRBV7-9	CASSPQGSGAHNEQFF
TRBJ2-7	TRBV10-3	CAIGQGRLSNPYEQYF
TRBJ1-2	TRBV2	CASSGQGSGDGYTF
TRBJ2-1	TRBV6-5	CASSYKREGVVFF
TRBJ2-1	TRBV4-2	CASSQGSGTPFGEQFF
TRBJ1-2	TRBV25-1	CASSEFKQGAGYGYTF
TRBJ1-1	TRBV5-6	CASSGGGWNTEAFF
TRBJ2-3	TRBV14	CASSQDAGYTDTQYF
TRBJ1-2	TRBV5-6	CASSRRWANYGYTF
TRBJ2-7	TRBV27	CASSESGGEQYF
TRBJ2-1	TRBV10-1	CASSVLAGGGVSYNEQFF
TRBJ1-5	TRBV25-1	CASSGAGTDYSNQPQHF
TRBJ2-7	TRBV6-6	CASTKRTSPSYEQYF
TRBJ2-1	TRBV25-1	CASSELAGVVSSYNEQFF
TRBJ2-5	TRBV19	CASRVLDRVGETQYF
TRBJ2-3	TRBV30	CAWSFSAASTDTQYF
TRBJ2-7	TRBV28	CASSLVMSGQIPYEQYF
TRBJ2-7	TRBV12-1	CASSYEGTVISYEQYF